The 26 T cell receptor beta chains in this list originate from one sample, sequenced in a study of T cells after somatic rescue of genetic block (TCRdb year 2020). The library was generated by the immunoSEQ multiplex PCR assay. The immuneACCESS repertoire file appears here via TCRdb, limited to in-frame rearrangements. These files lack a portion of the clones; in checked studies, under half of the deficit traces to unresolved V genes, and the cause of the others is not known. The sample table lists 110,000 or so clones, about 90% of them with a count of one. The top ten hold less than 1.5% of the sample. Material for sequencing was peripheral blood mononuclear cells (PBMCs). The receptor source for this set is a woman under 30.

This chain links TRBV9 with TRBJ2-3; D possibly matches TRBD1 or TRBD2 (5 bases each). Trimming shortened V by 0 bases and J by 0 bases, and 14 bases separated the two germline ends. Germline lookup yields CDR1 SGDLS and CDR2 YYNGEE. The CDR3 length is 17 residues. CDR3 amino acids: CASSVGLGAASTDTQYF. CDR3 nucleotide sequence: TGTGCCAGCAGCGTAGGTCTCGGGGCTGCTAGCACAGATACGCAGTATTTT.

The V call is TRBV6-1, the J call TRBJ1-2; D not resolved. This CDR3 region has 14 residues. The germline V and J ends were trimmed by 6 bases and 3 bases, with 14 bases remaining between them. Germline V gives CDR1 MNHNS, CDR2 SASEGT. DNA for the CDR3: TGTGCCAGCAGAAACAGCCTATGGGACTATGGCTACACCTTC. Its translation: CASRNSLWDYGYTF.

V is TRBV19 and J is TRBJ1-2; a possible D gene is TRBD1 (5 bases). V was shortened by 2 bases and J by 8 bases, with 15 bases between the two germline ends. Germline values: CDR1 LNHDA, CDR2 SQIVND (reference sequence). The CDR3 loop spans 14 amino acids. The CDR3 region has the DNA TGTGCCAGTAGTATAATCGGGGCAAGTAGAGGCTACACCTTC. This gives the protein CASSIIGASRGYTF. The variable domain in full, completed from reference TRBV19 and TRBJ1-2, reads DGGITQSPKYLFRKEGQNVTLSCEQNLNHDAMYWYRQDPGQGLRLIYYSQIVNDFQKGDIAEGYSVSREKKESFPLTVTSAQKNPTAFYLCASSIIGASRGYTFGSGTRLTVV.

The CDR3 DNA reads as TGCAGTGCTAGACCCGCGCTCGAGCAGTACTTC. The encoded protein is CSARPALEQYF. The gene calls are TRBV20-1 and TRBJ2-7; no reliable D call. Germline V gene lookup returns CDR1 DFQATT and CDR2 SNEGSKA (reference sequence). With 2 bases removed from V and 6 bases from J, the gap between germline ends came to 8 bases. This CDR3 has 11 amino acids.

V is TRBV6-5 and J is TRBJ2-2, with D perhaps TRBD1 (5 bases). Germline-derived CDR1 and CDR2 are MNHEY and SVGAGI. The CDR3 length is 13 residues. Between the trimmed V and J ends, which lost 9 bases and 6 bases, there was a span of 14 bases. CDR3 coding DNA: TGTGCCAGTTCGTGGCAAGGGGCCGGGGAGCTGTTTTTT. Protein product: CASSWQGAGELFF.

This clone was observed once. The rearrangement uses TRBV10-3 and TRBJ1-2; perhaps TRBD1 as D (5 bases). V was pared by 0 bases and J by 0 bases, with 8 bases between. Germline values: CDR1 ENHRY, CDR2 SYGVKD. CDR3 length: 15 amino acids. CDR3 sequence: CAISESWGANYGYTF. CDR3 coding DNA: TGTGCCATCAGTGAGTCGTGGGGGGCTAACTATGGCTACACCTTC.

The chain has TRBV18 and TRBJ1-2; 7 nucleotides agree with TRBD1. V shed 2 bases and J 4 bases; nucleotides not matched to a gene: 10. The CDR3 is made up of 16 amino acids. Germline V CDR1 and CDR2: KGHSH, LQKENI. The CDR3 spells CASSPTGRGFSYGYTF. CDR3 DNA: TGTGCCAGCTCACCAACCGGCAGGGGGTTTAGCTATGGCTACACCTTC.

V usage is TRBV11-3 and J usage is TRBJ2-7, with D unresolved. CDR1 SGHNT and CDR2 YENEEA come from the germline V gene. The CDR3 sequence is 14 residues long. Deletions cut 5 bases from V and 2 bases from J, with 13 bases between. For the CDR3, the DNA is TGTGCCAGCAGCCTTCAGGCGTCGACCTACGAGCAGTACTTC. This translates into CASSLQASTYEQYF. Variable domain in full (rest from reference TRBV11-3 and TRBJ2-7): EAGVVQSPRYKIIEKKQPVAFWCNPISGHNTLYWYLQNLGQGPELLIRYENEEAVDDSQLPKDRFSAERLKGVDSTLKIQPAELGDSAVYLCASSLQASTYEQYFGPGTRLTVT.

The gene calls are TRBV11-2 and TRBJ2-1; D is unresolved. Germline CDR1 reads SGHAT; CDR2 reads FQNNGV. V lost 11 bases, J lost 5 bases, and 13 bases lay in between. The CDR3 loop spans 12 amino acids. CDR3 sequence: CAGSESDNEQFF. The CDR3 DNA reads as TGTGCCGGATCGGAGTCGGACAATGAGCAGTTCTTC.

V is TRBV1 and J is TRBJ1-2. TRBV1 represents a pseudogene. The CDR3 runs 11 residues. CDR3 nucleotides: TGCACCAGCAGCTTTCTGGGAGGCTACACCTTC. Protein: CTSSFLGGYTF.

This rearrangement joins TRBV10-3 to TRBJ2-3; D gene uncertain. CDR1 is ENHRY and CDR2 is SYGVKD in the germline V gene. V shed 0 bases and J shed 4 bases, with 8 bases lying between them. The CDR3 has 14 amino acids. The CDR3 is CAISESPPADTQYF. Here the CDR3 DNA reads TGTGCCATCAGTGAGTCACCCCCGGCAGATACGCAGTATTTT.

The chain joins TRBV30 to TRBJ2-1; D is ambiguous. Germline-derived CDR1 and CDR2 are GTSNPN and SVGIG (reference sequence). The CDR3 runs 13 residues. V lost 1 base, J lost 1 base, and 5 bases lay in between. This CDR3 reads CAWSGQSYNEQFF. Written as DNA, the CDR3 is TGTGCCTGGAGTGGCCAGTCCTACAATGAGCAGTTCTTC.

This chain joins TRBV10-3 and TRBJ1-1, with a possible D match to TRBD1 (6 bases). V was pared by 3 bases and J by 7 bases, with 24 bases between. Germline CDR1 and CDR2: ENHRY and SYGVKD. This CDR3 region has 17 residues. This CDR3 reads CAISEGRGRSGSGEAFF. The DNA of the CDR3 is TGTGCCATCAGTGAAGGCAGGGGAAGGAGTGGCAGTGGTGAAGCTTTCTTT.

The chain has TRBV7-3 and TRBJ2-3; tentatively, D is TRBD1 or TRBD2 (6 bases each). CDR1 and CDR2 from the germline V gene are SGHTA and FQGTGA. The CDR3 spans 14 residues. V lost 5 bases, J lost 4 bases, and 13 bases lay in between. The CDR3 reads CASSKIGGPDTQYF. CDR3 coding DNA: TGTGCCAGCAGCAAAATTGGGGGGCCAGATACGCAGTATTTT.

This CDR3 reads CASSYSTGDGYTF. The CDR3 DNA is TGTGCCAGCAGTTACTCGACAGGGGATGGCTACACCTTC. This chain uses TRBV6-6 with TRBJ1-2; 8 bases are a match to TRBD1. CDR3 size: 13 residues. The germline CDR1 and CDR2 sequences are MNHNY and SVGAGI (reference sequence). V gave up 0 bases and J gave up 6 bases; unmatched junction bases: 0.

The V gene is TRBV5-1, the J gene TRBJ2-7; TRBD1 aligns across 9 bases. Germline V CDR1 and CDR2: SGHRS, YFSETQ. The CDR3 runs 16 residues. With 0 bases clipped from V and 4 bases from J, the junction kept 8 bases outside the gene matches. CDR3 nucleotide sequence: TGCGCCAGCAGCTTGGCGGGACAGGGAATAGAGTACGAGCAGTACTTC. Translating it yields CASSLAGQGIEYEQYF.

The chain links TRBV18 to TRBJ2-7; D is perhaps TRBD2 (5 bases). From germline, CDR1 is KGHSH and CDR2 LQKENI. V gave up 4 bases and J gave up 3 bases, with 13 bases separating them. The CDR3 has 14 residues. The CDR3 region has the DNA TGTGCCAGCTCACGGGAGCTGGAAGGCTACGAGCAGTACTTC. It codes for CASSRELEGYEQYF.

This chain connects TRBV9 to TRBJ2-7; the D gene is possibly TRBD1 (6 bases). Germline loops: CDR1 SGDLS, CDR2 YYNGEE. V lost 3 bases to trimming and J lost 2 bases, with 15 bases between them. This CDR3 has 15 residues. CDR3 bases: TGTGCCAGCAGCGGGGTTGGGACATCCCCCTACGAGCAGTACTTC. Protein product: CASSGVGTSPYEQYF.

This rearrangement joins TRBV19 to TRBJ1-1; perhaps TRBD1 as D (5 bases). The germline V gene encodes CDR1 LNHDA and CDR2 SQIVND (reference sequence). The CDR3 runs 13 residues. V was clipped by 1 base and J by 11 bases, with 14 bases between them. The CDR3 nucleotides read TGTGCCAGTAGTATAGGGGCTGGGGCGAGGGCTTTCTTT. Protein product: CASSIGAGARAFF.

The chain couples TRBV27 to TRBJ1-6, with 8 bases fitting TRBD1. Germline assignment: CDR1 MNHEY and CDR2 SMNVEV (reference sequence). CDR3 size: 18 residues. Trimming removed 4 bases from V and 1 base from J; junction bases left unmatched: 9. Here the CDR3 DNA reads TGTGCCAGCAGTTCACAGGGGGGCCTCCCGTCCTATAATTCACCCCTCCACTTT. This gives the protein CASSSQGGLPSYNSPLHF.

The chain links TRBV7-9 to TRBJ1-1; D uncertain. CDR3 size: 13 residues. Trimming pared 5 bases from V and 0 bases from J, leaving 7 bases between. The germline V gene encodes CDR1 SEHNR and CDR2 FQNEAQ (reference sequence). In DNA form, the CDR3 reads TGTGCCAGCAGCCTGGGCATGAACACTGAAGCTTTCTTT. Protein: CASSLGMNTEAFF.

This clone is a singleton in its sample. This chain joins TRBV5-1 and TRBJ1-5; D unresolved. Germline assignment: CDR1 SGHRS and CDR2 YFSETQ. Trimming left V 2 bases short and J 3 bases short, with 9 bases between. The CDR3 contains 14 residues. CDR3 sequence: CASSFDGLNQPQHF. The CDR3 DNA sequence: TGCGCCAGCAGCTTTGACGGTCTCAATCAGCCCCAGCATTTT.

This chain links TRBV27 with TRBJ1-5; D gene unclear. The CDR3 totals 14 residues. Germline V gene data show CDR1 as MNHEY and CDR2 as SMNVEV (reference sequence). The ends were cut back, 6 bases at V and 4 bases at J, with 13 bases in the middle. The CDR3 spells CASSLRELNQPQHF. The CDR3, as DNA: TGTGCCAGCAGCCTCCGGGAGCTTAATCAGCCCCAGCATTTT.

V gene TRBV7-9 combines with J gene TRBJ2-1, with D perhaps matching TRBD1 (5 bases). V lost 4 bases and J 9 bases, leaving 25 bases between the germline ends. The germline gives CDR1 SEHNR, CDR2 FQNEAQ (reference sequence). The CDR3 runs 17 residues. The CDR3 region has the DNA TGTGCCAGCAGCTCGTTTGTCTCTTTATCTCAGGGCAGTGAGCAGTTCTTC. It specifies CASSSFVSLSQGSEQFF.

The rearrangement uses TRBV28 and TRBJ2-2, with D perhaps matching TRBD1 or TRBD2 (7 bases each). V was clipped by 3 bases and J by 0 bases, with 14 bases between them. Germline CDR1 and CDR2: MDHEN and SYDVKM. The CDR3 has 17 amino acids. The CDR3 nucleotides read TGTGCCAGCAGTTTCCTCAGGGGGACTACGAACACCGGGGAGCTGTTTTTT. Translating it yields CASSFLRGTTNTGELFF.

The gene calls are TRBV25-1 and TRBJ1-3; D gene ambiguous. CDR3 length: 15 residues. Trimming removed 4 bases at V and 2 bases at J, with 12 bases between. Germline assignment: CDR1 MGHDK and CDR2 SYGVNS. As DNA, the CDR3 is TGTGCCAGCAGTGCCCCGGGAAACCCTGGAAACACCATATATTTT. Translation gives CASSAPGNPGNTIYF.